Below, 9 T cell receptor beta chains from the same sample are listed, as sequenced in a study of T cells in Graves' hyperthyroidism and ophthalmopathy. Authors of the study amplified TCR beta CDR3 regions from RNA transcripts. An initial round of RT-PCR targeting the TCR CDR3 relied on the HTBI primer set. Via MiXCR, TCRdb re-called the multiplex PCR reads, giving one row per CDR3 protein. The table records approximately 620,000 distinct CDR3 sequences, more than 15% of them present only once. The source material was blood. Every receptor here comes from a woman between 35 and 50 years old with Graves' ophthalmopathy.

The chain combines TRBV20-1 with TRBJ2-7; maybe TRBD2 (5 bases). The V and J ends lost 2 bases and 0 bases respectively, with 17 bases between them. Germline CDR1 DFQATT, CDR2 SNEGSKA (reference sequence). This CDR3 comprises 16 residues. CDR3 in DNA: TGCAGTGCTAGACTTCACGGAGGCCCTAGCTCCTACGAGCAGTACTTC. Translated: CSARLHGGPSSYEQYF.

On this clonotype itself: A read error is possible here, since a much larger clone lies one base away. The rearrangement uses TRBV9 and TRBJ2-5; D remains ambiguous. Germline CDR1 is SGDLS and CDR2 is YYNGEE. The CDR3 sequence is 13 residues long. The ends were cut back, 0 bases at V and 2 bases at J, with 5 bases in the middle. CDR3 DNA: TGTGCCAGCAGCGTAGGGCAGCAAGAGACCCAGTACTTC. Translating it yields CASSVGQQETQYF. Based on the CDR3 plus reference TRBV9 and TRBJ2-5, the full variable domain is DSGVTQTPKHLITATGQRVTLRCSPRSGDLSVYWYQQSLDQGLQFLIQYYNGEERAKGNILERFSAQQFPDLHSELNLSSLELGDSALYFCASSVGQQETQYFGPGTRLLVL.

This clonotype was found a few times. CDR3 DNA: TGCAGTGCTAGAGTGGGACCCGCCGACAATGAGCAGTTCTTC. This codes for CSARVGPADNEQFF. The genes are TRBV20-1 and TRBJ2-1, with D possibly called TRBD1 or TRBD2 (5 bases each). The CDR3 runs to 14 residues. Germline CDR1 and CDR2: DFQATT and SNEGSKA (reference sequence). The germline V and J ends were trimmed by 1 base and 5 bases, with 12 bases remaining between them.

This clonotype was seen ten or more times. This chain uses TRBV11-2 with TRBJ1-1, with no clear D. The CDR3 covers 13 residues. Germline loops: CDR1 SGHAT, CDR2 FQNNGV. Trimming shortened V by 6 bases and J by 5 bases, and 13 bases separated the two germline ends. Written as DNA, the CDR3 is TGTGCCAGCAGGCAGGCTCGGGTTACTGAAGCTTTCTTT. Translating gives CASRQARVTEAFF.

This clonotype was seen repeatedly, ten times or more. The DNA for the CDR3 is TGCAGCGTTGGGGAAGGTGGGGGCAATGAGCAGTTCTTC. Its protein is CSVGEGGGNEQFF. The chain joins TRBV29-1 to TRBJ2-1; tentatively, D is TRBD1 or TRBD2 (5 bases each). From germline, CDR1 is SQVTM and CDR2 ANQGSEA. The CDR3 totals 13 residues. Trimming removed 4 bases at V and 6 bases at J, with 13 bases between.

J is TRBJ1-1 and V is TRBV19; 7 positions match TRBD1. The CDR3 loop spans 16 amino acids. Germline V gene data show CDR1 as LNHDA and CDR2 as SQIVND (reference sequence). V gave up 5 bases and J gave up 5 bases; unmatched junction bases: 14. CDR3 in DNA: TGTGCCAGTAGTTCGTATACAGGGGCCCGGGAGACTGAAGCTTTCTTT. Amino acid sequence: CASSSYTGARETEAFF.

This clonotype came up a few times. The genes are TRBV9 and TRBJ2-4; the D is unclear. V was shortened by 0 bases and J by 8 bases, with 12 bases between the two germline ends. The V gene's germline CDR1 is SGDLS and CDR2 YYNGEE. The CDR3 has 14 residues. This chain's CDR3 is CASSVGPTPDIQYF. CDR3 DNA: TGTGCCAGCAGCGTAGGTCCGACACCAGACATTCAGTACTTC.

There are a few counts of this clonotype. V usage is TRBV4-1 and J usage is TRBJ2-5, with D possibly matching TRBD2 (6 bases). This CDR3 has 15 residues. CDR1 and CDR2 (germline): MGHRA, YSYEKL. V was shortened by 2 bases and J by 2 bases, with 12 bases between the two germline ends. The CDR3 loop reads CASSQRIGSQETQYF. CDR3 DNA: TGCGCCAGCAGCCAAAGAATCGGGAGTCAAGAGACCCAGTACTTC.

This clonotype has a count of ten or more. V gene TRBV14 combines with J gene TRBJ2-1, with 8 positions matching TRBD2. V dropped 0 bases and J dropped 4; count of bases not matched to a gene: 14. The V gene's germline CDR1 is SGHDN and CDR2 FVKESK. This CDR3 is built from 19 residues. The CDR3 loop reads CASSQDTSLSGRRYNEQFF. In DNA, the CDR3 is TGTGCCAGCAGCCAAGATACCAGTTTAAGCGGGAGAAGGTACAATGAGCAGTTCTTC.